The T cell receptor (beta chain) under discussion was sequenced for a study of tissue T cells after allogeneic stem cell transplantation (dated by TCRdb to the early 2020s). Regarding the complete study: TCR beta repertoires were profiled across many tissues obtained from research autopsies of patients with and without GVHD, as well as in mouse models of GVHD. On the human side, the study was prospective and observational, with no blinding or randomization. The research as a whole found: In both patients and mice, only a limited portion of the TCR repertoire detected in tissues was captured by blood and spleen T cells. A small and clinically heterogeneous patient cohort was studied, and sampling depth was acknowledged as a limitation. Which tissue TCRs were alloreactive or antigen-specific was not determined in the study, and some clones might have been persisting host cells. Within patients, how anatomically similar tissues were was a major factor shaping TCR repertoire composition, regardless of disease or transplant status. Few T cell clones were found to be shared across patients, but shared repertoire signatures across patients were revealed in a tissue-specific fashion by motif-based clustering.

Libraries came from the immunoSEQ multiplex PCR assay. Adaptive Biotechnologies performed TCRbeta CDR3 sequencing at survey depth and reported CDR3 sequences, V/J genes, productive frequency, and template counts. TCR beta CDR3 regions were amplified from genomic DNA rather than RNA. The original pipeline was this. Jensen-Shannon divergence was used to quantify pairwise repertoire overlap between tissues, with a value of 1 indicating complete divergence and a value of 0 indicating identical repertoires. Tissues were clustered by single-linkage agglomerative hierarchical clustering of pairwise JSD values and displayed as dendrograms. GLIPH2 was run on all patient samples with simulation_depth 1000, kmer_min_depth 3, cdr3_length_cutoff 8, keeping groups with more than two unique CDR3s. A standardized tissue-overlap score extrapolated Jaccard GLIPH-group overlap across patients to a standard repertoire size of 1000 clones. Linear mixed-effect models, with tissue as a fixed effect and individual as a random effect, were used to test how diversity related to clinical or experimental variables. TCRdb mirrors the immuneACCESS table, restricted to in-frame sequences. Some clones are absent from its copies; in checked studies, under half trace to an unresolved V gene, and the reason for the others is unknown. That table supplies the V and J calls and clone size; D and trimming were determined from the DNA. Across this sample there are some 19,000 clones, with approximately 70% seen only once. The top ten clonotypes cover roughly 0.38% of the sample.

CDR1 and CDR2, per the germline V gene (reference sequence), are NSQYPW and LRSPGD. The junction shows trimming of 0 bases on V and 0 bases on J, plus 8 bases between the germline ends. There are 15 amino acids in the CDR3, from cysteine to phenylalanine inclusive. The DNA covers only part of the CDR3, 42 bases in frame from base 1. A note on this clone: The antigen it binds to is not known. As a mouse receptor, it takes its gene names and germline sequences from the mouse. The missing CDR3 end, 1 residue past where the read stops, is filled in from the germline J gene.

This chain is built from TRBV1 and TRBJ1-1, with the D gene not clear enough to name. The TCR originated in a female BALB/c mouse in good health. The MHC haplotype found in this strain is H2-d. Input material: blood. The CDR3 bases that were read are TGCACCTGCAGTGCAGATCTCAGTGCAAACACAGAAGTCTTC. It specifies CTCSADLSANTEVF. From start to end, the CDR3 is CTCSADLSANTEVFF.